This paragraph reports one T cell receptor beta chain. The data belong to a study of blood T cell repertoires in COVID-19. As for the study in general: The United States, Italy and Spain were the sources of the acute and convalescent COVID-19 samples. T cells, B-cell-depleted T cells, or PBMCs provided the cDNA or gDNA that served as material.

The V gene's germline CDR1 is LNHNV and CDR2 YYDKDF (reference sequence). Trimming removed 4 bases from V and 5 bases from J; junction bases left unmatched: 6. The CDR3 has 15 amino acids. The authors' processing: Amplification of reference gene primers was used by the study to estimate nucleated cell counts. The data were produced by immunoSEQ multiplex PCR, yet TCRdb's version contains in-frame clones alone and is incomplete. That table supplies the V and J calls and clone size; D and trimming were determined from the DNA. The repertoire holds about 300,000 clones, with approximately 88% as singletons.

J is TRBJ2-2 and V is TRBV15; 8 positions match TRBD2. Material: peripheral blood. The clonotype was recovered from a young woman who had recovered from COVID-19. CDR3 residues: CATSTRGGRTGELFF. CDR3 nucleotide sequence: TGTGCCACCAGCACCCGGGGGGGCAGGACCGGGGAGCTGTTTTTT.